This T cell receptor (beta chain) was found in a study of T-cell memory formation after mild COVID-19. Study at large: TCR clusters mostly belonged to single donors.

The sample holds a few counts of this clonotype. Its antigen is not identified. One entry per CDR3 protein results from TCRdb running MiXCR on the 5' RACE reads. Among hundreds of thousands of distinct CDR3 sequences listed, about a sixth were seen once. V was trimmed by 3 bases and J by 8 bases, leaving 22 bases between them. The germline V gene encodes CDR1 SGHVS and CDR2 FNYEAQ. CDR3 length: 17 residues. Study-wide findings and caveats: Clones that contracted clustered mainly in CM and EM if CD4+ and in EMRA if CD8+.

The chain carries TRBV7-6 and TRBJ1-4; a weak D match, TRBD1 (5 bases). The sample was PBMCs or a T cell subset sorted from them (not recorded which). The sequence derives from an adult woman who had mild COVID-19 (a few samples of this study predate the infection). Cell type and time point are not known. The CDR3 DNA reads as TGTGCCAGCAGCTTCACAGGAGGTCAGGGCCTAAGAGAAAAACTGTTTTTT. This gives the protein CASSFTGGQGLREKLFF.